The entry below describes one T cell receptor (beta chain). Its antigen is not known. Trimming removed 5 bases from V and 6 bases from J, with 16 bases in between. Germline values: CDR1 MGHDK, CDR2 SYGVNS. The CDR3 runs 14 residues. The sample originates from a study of blood T cells in healthy people across ages. Study-wide findings and caveats: A strong correlation was found between TCR beta diversity and the percentage of naive T cells. Donors of long life had a larger count of naive CD4+ cells and greater diversity than aged donors.

Then a second PCR, running roughly 7 to 11 cycles, was carried out with a sample-barcoded 5' primer and a J-beta primer mix. TCRdb processed the 5' RACE reads anew with MiXCR; each CDR3 protein has one entry. Among over a million distinct CDR3 sequences listed, approximately 43% were seen once. Caucasian individuals from Russia who were healthy and aged roughly 6 to 95 acted as donors. PBMCs, at least 6 million per sample, were isolated. The source of this sequence is a woman aged 18-29 years in good health. The chain is built from TRBV25-1 and TRBJ1-2; a weak D match, TRBD1 (6 bases). Sequenced material: blood. The CDR3 here is CASSPTGSLNGYTF. The CDR3 DNA sequence: TGTGCCAGCAGTCCTACAGGGTCACTGAATGGCTACACCTTC.